These T cell receptor beta chains were read from a single sample in a study of blood T cells in healthy people across ages. TCRdb passed the 5' RACE reads through MiXCR, listing each CDR3 protein once. The sample has approximately 820,000 distinct CDR3 sequences, around 42% seen once; the top ten hold under 20%. Sequencing was performed on blood. These receptors originate from a man in his sixties in good health. Each CDR3 is given with its conserved first and last residue. The order of the fields is J gene, V gene, clone size, D gene, CDR3 protein, CDR3 DNA. The D gene is left open where the match is weak. Some rows have no size entry. The others give once, few or many, or a class for an expanded clone.

TRBJ1-2 TRBV5-1 - - CASSSPRSYDYTF TGCGCCAGCAGCTCCCCGAGGAGCTATGACTACACCTTC
TRBJ2-7 TRBV27 - TRBD2 CATGTSGTFYEQYF TGTGCCACGGGGACTAGCGGGACCTTCTACGAGCAGTACTTC
TRBJ2-7 TRBV6-2/TRBV6-3 once - CASTKPGRNYEQYF TGTGCCAGCACTAAACCGGGAAGGAACTACGAGCAGTACTTC
TRBJ2-1 TRBV6-1 - TRBD2 CASSDPSGGTYNEQFF TGTGCCAGCAGTGATCCTAGCGGGGGGACCTACAATGAGCAGTTCTTC
TRBJ1-2 TRBV24-1 - - CATSDPTGIYGYTF TGTGCCACCAGTGATCCGACAGGCATCTATGGCTACACCTTC
TRBJ2-5 TRBV2 - TRBD2 CASRKAGVETQYF TGTGCCAGCAGAAAAGCGGGGGTTGAGACCCAGTACTTC
TRBJ2-3 TRBV30 few - CAWSPSSTDTQYF TGTGCCTGGAGCCCATCTAGCACAGATACGCAGTATTTT
TRBJ2-5 TRBV6-2/TRBV6-3 - - CASSSPVTGRGETQYF TGTGCCAGCAGTTCTCCCGTGACAGGGAGGGGAGAGACCCAGTACTTC
TRBJ2-7 TRBV20-1 - - CSALVVAYEQYF TGCAGTGCTCTAGTAGTGGCCTACGAGCAGTACTTC
TRBJ1-6 TRBV27 - TRBD1 CASSFRDRGTYNSPLHF TGTGCCAGCAGTTTCCGGGACAGGGGGACCTATAATTCACCCCTCCACTTT
TRBJ2-6 TRBV6-5 once - CASSLTLAGANVLTF TGTGCCAGCAGTTTGACGCTCGCTGGGGCCAACGTCCTGACTTTC
TRBJ1-6 TRBV6-5 - - CASSYYIDRLGSPLHF TGTGCCAGCAGTTACTACATCGACAGGCTCGGATCACCCCTCCACTTT
TRBJ1-5 TRBV7-2 - - CASSRGRLSNQPQHF TGTGCCAGCAGTCGTGGGAGGCTTAGCAATCAGCCCCAGCATTTT
TRBJ1-4 TRBV4-3 - - CASSQDGRDNEKLFF TGCGCCAGCAGCCAAGATGGGAGGGATAATGAAAAACTGTTTTTT
TRBJ2-5 TRBV7-9 few - CASSLSPYQETQYF TGTGCCAGCAGCTTAAGCCCGTACCAAGAGACCCAGTACTTC
TRBJ1-2 TRBV12-3/TRBV12-4 - - CASTLSKGFSYGYTF TGTGCCAGCACCTTGAGCAAGGGTTTCTCCTATGGCTACACCTTC
TRBJ1-5 TRBV4-1 few - CASSQFEINQPQHF TGCGCCAGCAGCCAATTTGAGATTAATCAGCCCCAGCATTTT
TRBJ2-3 TRBV9 - - CASSPGSNTQYF TGTGCCAGCAGCCCCGGGTCCAATACGCAGTATTTT
TRBJ1-2 TRBV6-5 - - CASNPGGDYGYTF TGTGCCAGCAATCCGGGGGGGGACTATGGCTACACCTTC
TRBJ2-1 TRBV12-5 few - CASGWGAEQFF TGTGCTAGTGGTTGGGGCGCTGAGCAGTTCTTC
TRBJ2-5 TRBV15 few TRBD2 CATSGTSGRQETQYF TGTGCCACCAGTGGGACTAGCGGGAGACAAGAGACCCAGTACTTC
TRBJ2-1 TRBV20-1 - TRBD1 CSATGLDRVSNEQFF TGCAGTGCCACCGGCCTGGACAGGGTGAGCAATGAGCAGTTCTTC
TRBJ2-1 TRBV6-5 few TRBD1 CASRRTGSYNEQFF TGTGCCAGCAGGAGGACAGGCTCCTACAATGAGCAGTTCTTC
TRBJ2-7 TRBV7-2 - TRBD2 CASSLEAQRGAHEQYF TGTGCCAGCAGCTTAGAGGCCCAGCGGGGGGCCCACGAGCAGTACTTC
TRBJ2-3 TRBV6-2/TRBV6-3 few - CASSQRVTFTDTQYF TGTGCCAGCAGCCAGCGGGTAACCTTCACAGATACGCAGTATTTT
TRBJ1-4 TRBV5-1 - TRBD1 CASSDGTGGEKLFF TGCGCCAGCAGCGACGGGACAGGTGGTGAAAAACTGTTTTTT
TRBJ1-2 TRBV6-6 few - CASSYLGNYGYTF TGTGCCAGCAGTTACCTGGGGAACTATGGCTACACCTTC
TRBJ1-1 TRBV20-1 - - CSANPTGRNAEAFF TGCAGTGCCAACCCGACAGGACGCAACGCTGAAGCTTTCTTT
TRBJ2-2 TRBV4-1 once TRBD1 CASSQPQGQGAIAGEPFF TGCGCCAGCAGCCAACCTCAGGGACAGGGGGCGATCGCCGGGGAGCCGTTTTTT
TRBJ2-2 TRBV20-1 - - CSARRGADGELFF TGCAGTGCTAGACGGGGGGCCGACGGGGAGCTGTTTTTT
TRBJ1-1 TRBV4-3 - - CASSQDIASWNTEAFF TGCGCCAGCAGCCAAGATATTGCCAGTTGGAACACTGAAGCTTTCTTT
TRBJ2-3 TRBV6-5 few - CASSYLAGTDTQYF TGTGCCAGCAGTTACCTAGCAGGGACAGATACGCAGTATTTT
TRBJ2-3 TRBV6-2/TRBV6-3 many - CASSYRYGTDTQYF TGTGCCAGCAGTTACCGCTATGGCACAGATACGCAGTATTTT
TRBJ1-2 TRBV14 - - CASSQEPLVYGYTF TGTGCCAGCAGCCAAGAGCCCCTTGTCTATGGCTACACCTTC
TRBJ2-7 TRBV7-2 few - CASSLNSRAYEQYF TGTGCCAGCAGCTTAAATAGCAGGGCATACGAGCAGTACTTC
TRBJ2-1 TRBV13 - TRBD2 CASSPGRGDEQFF TGTGCCAGCAGCCCGGGACGGGGGGATGAGCAGTTCTTC
TRBJ2-1 TRBV20-1 - - CSARDSGPSEFF TGCAGTGCTAGAGATTCAGGCCCGTCGGAGTTCTTC
TRBJ2-1 TRBV30 - - CAWSPQGYNEQFF TGTGCCTGGAGTCCACAGGGCTACAATGAGCAGTTCTTC
TRBJ1-5 TRBV14 few - CASSLTGGQPQHF TGTGCCAGCAGCTTAACGGGAGGTCAGCCCCAGCATTTT
TRBJ2-7 TRBV7-2 few - CASSLGPAREQYF TGTGCCAGCAGCTTAGGGCCGGCTAGGGAGCAGTACTTC
TRBJ2-7 TRBV7-2 - TRBD2 CASSTPVAGGWSRGDYEQYF TGTGCCAGCAGCACGCCGGTAGCGGGGGGGTGGTCACGGGGGGATTACGAGCAGTACTTC
TRBJ2-3 TRBV10-3 - TRBD2 CALSPREGTDTQYF TGTGCCCTCAGTCCACGGGAGGGCACAGATACGCAGTATTTT